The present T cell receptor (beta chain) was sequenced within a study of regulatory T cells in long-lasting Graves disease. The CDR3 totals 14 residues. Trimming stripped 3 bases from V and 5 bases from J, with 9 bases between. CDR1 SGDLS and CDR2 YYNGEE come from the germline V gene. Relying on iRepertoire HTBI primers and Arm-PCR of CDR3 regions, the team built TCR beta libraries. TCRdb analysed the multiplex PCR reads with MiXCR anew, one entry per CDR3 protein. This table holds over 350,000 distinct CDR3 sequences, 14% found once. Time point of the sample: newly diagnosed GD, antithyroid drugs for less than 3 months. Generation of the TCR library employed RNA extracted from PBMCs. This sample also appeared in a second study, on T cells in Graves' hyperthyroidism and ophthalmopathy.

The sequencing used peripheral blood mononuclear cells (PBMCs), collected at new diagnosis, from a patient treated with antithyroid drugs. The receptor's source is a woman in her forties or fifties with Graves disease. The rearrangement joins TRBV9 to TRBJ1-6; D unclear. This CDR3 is CASSEGLNNSPLHF. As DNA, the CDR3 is TGTGCCAGCAGCGAGGGTCTCAATAATTCACCCCTCCACTTT. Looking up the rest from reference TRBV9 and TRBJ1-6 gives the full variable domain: DSGVTQTPKHLITATGQRVTLRCSPRSGDLSVYWYQQSLDQGLQFLIQYYNGEERAKGNILERFSAQQFPDLHSELNLSSLELGDSALYFCASSEGLNNSPLHFGNGTRLTVT.